The clone carrying this T cell receptor beta chain has a count of ten or more. Its antigen remains unknown. After 5'RACE with constant-segment primers, TCR alpha and TCR beta cDNA libraries carrying sample barcodes and UMIs were obtained. Via MiXCR, TCRdb re-called the 5' RACE reads, giving one row per CDR3 protein. This table has roughly 35,000 distinct CDR3 sequences, 20% to 25% appearing once. V lost 3 bases and J 0 bases, leaving 9 bases between the germline ends. The CDR3 totals 14 residues. Germline values: CDR1 KGHSH, CDR2 LQKENI. The data are from a study of T-cell memory formation after mild COVID-19. Findings and limits, study-wide: Detection of some responders pre-infection suggested pre-existing cross-reactive memory T cells participated. Researchers report contracting CD4+ clones mostly in CM and EM, with CD8+ clones in EMRA.

Sequencing was performed on PBMCs or a T cell subset sorted from them (not recorded which). The sequence came from an adult who had mild COVID-19 (a few samples of this study predate the infection). Cell type and time point are not known. The chain uses TRBV18 and TRBJ2-7; D not resolved. CDR3 DNA: TGTGCCAGCTCACCCCAGGTTGACTCCTACGAGCAGTACTTC. It specifies CASSPQVDSYEQYF.